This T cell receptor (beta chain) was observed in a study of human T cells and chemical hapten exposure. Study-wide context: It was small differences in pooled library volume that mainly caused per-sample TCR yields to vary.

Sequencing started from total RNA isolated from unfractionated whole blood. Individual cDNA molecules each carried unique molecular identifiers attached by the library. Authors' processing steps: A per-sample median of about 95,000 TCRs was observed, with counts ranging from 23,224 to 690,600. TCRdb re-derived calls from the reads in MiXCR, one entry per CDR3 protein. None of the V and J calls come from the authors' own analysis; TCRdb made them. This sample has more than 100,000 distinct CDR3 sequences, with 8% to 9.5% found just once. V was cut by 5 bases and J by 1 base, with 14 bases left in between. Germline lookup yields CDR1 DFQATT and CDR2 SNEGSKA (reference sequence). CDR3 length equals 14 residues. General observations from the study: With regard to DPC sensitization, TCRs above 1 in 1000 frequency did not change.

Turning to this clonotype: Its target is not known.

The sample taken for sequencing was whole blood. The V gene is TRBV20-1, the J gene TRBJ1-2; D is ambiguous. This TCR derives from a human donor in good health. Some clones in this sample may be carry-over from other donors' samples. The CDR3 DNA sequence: TGCAGTGCTTCAACGACTAAAAGTAACTATGGCTACACCTTC. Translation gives CSASTTKSNYGYTF.